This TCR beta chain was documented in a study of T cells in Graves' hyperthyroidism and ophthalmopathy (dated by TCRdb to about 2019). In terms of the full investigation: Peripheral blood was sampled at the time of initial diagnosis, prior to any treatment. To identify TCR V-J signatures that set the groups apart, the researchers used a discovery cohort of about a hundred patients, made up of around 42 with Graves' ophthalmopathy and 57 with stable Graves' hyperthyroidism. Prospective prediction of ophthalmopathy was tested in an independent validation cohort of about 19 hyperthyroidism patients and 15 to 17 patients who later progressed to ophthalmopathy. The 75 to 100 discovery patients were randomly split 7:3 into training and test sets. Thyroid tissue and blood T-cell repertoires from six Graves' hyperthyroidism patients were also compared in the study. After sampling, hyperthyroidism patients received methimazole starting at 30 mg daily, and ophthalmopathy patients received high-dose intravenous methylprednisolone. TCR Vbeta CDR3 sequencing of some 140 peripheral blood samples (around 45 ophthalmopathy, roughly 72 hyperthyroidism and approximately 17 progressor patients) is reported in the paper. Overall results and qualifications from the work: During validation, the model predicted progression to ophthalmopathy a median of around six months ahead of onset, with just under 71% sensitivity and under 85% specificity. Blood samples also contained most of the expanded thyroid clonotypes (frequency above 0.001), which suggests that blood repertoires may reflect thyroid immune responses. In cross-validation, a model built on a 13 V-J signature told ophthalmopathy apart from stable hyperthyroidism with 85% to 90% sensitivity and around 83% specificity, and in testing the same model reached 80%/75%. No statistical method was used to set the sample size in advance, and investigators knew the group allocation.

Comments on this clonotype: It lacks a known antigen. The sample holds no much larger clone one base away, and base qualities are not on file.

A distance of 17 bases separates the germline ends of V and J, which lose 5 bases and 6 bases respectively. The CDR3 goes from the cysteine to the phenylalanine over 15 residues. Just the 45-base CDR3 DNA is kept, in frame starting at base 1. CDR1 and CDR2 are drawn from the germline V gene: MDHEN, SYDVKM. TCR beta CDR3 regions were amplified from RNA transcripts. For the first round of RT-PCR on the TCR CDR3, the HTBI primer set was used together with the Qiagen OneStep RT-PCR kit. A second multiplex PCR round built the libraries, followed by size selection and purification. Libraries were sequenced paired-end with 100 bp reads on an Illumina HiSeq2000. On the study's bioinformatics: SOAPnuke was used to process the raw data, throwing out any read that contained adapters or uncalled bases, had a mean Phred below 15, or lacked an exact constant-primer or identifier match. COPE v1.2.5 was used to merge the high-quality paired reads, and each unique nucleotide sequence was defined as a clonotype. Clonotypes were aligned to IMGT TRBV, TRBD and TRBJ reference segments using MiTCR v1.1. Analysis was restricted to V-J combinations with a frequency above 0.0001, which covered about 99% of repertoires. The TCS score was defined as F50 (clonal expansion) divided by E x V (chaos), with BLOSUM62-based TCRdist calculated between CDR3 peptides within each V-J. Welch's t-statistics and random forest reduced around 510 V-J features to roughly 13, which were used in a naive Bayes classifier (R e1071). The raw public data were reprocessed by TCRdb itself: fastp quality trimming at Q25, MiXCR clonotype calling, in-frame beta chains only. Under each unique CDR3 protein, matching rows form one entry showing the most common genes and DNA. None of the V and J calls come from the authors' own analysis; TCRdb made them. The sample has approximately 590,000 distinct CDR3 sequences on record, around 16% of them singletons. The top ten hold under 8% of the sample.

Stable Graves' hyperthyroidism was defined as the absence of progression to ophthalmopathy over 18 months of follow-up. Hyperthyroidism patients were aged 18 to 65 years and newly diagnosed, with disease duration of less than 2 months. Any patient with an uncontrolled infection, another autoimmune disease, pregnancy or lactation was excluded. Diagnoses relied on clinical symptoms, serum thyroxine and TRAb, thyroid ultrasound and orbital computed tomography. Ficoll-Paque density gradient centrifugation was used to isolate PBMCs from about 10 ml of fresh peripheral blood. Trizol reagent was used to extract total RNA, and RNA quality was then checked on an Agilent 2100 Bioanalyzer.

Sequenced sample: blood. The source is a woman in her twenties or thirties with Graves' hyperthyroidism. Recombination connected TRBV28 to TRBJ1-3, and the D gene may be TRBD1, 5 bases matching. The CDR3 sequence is CASSRPGQGKNTIYF. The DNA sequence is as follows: TGTGCCAGCAGTAGACCCGGTCAGGGAAAAAACACCATATATTTT.